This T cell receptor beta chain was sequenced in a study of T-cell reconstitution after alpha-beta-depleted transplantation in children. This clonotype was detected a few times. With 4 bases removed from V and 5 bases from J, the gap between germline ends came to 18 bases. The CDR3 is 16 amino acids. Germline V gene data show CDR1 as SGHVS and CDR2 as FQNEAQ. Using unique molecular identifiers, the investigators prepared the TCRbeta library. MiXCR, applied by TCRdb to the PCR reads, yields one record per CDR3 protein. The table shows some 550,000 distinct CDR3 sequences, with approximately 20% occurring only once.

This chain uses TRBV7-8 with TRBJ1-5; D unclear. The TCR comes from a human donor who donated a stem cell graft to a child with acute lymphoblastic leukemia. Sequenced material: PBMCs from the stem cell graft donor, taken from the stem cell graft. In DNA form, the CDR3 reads TGTGCCAGCAGCTCCATAGGGTCCCTGTCAGATCAGCCCCAGCATTTT. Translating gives CASSSIGSLSDQPQHF.